This T cell receptor (beta chain) was obtained from a study of T-cell reconstitution after alpha-beta-depleted transplantation in children. Per the germline V gene, CDR1 is LGHDT and CDR2 is YNNKEL (reference sequence). V was cut by 1 base and J by 3 bases, with 18 bases left in between. The CDR3 covers 18 residues. This clonotype was found many times. Antigen: not known. Unique molecular identifiers were incorporated when the TCRbeta library was constructed. TCRdb re-called the PCR reads with MiXCR, one entry per CDR3 protein. The data show fewer than 250,000 distinct CDR3 sequences, with just under 8.5% seen just once and approximately 6.3% held by the top ten. Findings and caveats of the study: By about two months after transplant, alpha-beta T cells reportedly arose from several hundred graft clones that had expanded. Newly produced T cells mostly accounted for T-cell counts and diversity one year post-transplant.

Material: PBMCs, mostly from graft donor cells, obtained 180 days after TCRalphabeta/CD19-depleted stem cell transplant. The sequence came from a male patient younger than 18 who had a stem cell transplant for acute lymphoblastic leukemia, so the T cells may come from the graft donor. The rearrangement uses TRBV3-1 and TRBJ2-2; TRBD2 is a possible D gene (7 bases). The CDR3 DNA reads as TGTGCCAGCAGCCAAGTAATGGGGGGGGCGTTTGACACCGGGGAGCTGTTTTTT. Amino acid sequence: CASSQVMGGAFDTGELFF.